The T cell receptor (beta chain) under discussion was sequenced for a study of monozygotic twins with inflammatory bowel disease. For every TCR library, 3500 ng of total RNA was used. TCRdb re-called the 5' RACE reads; every CDR3 protein appears as one record, without DNA. The listing records some 330,000 distinct CDR3 sequences. CDR3 length: 15 residues. Germline loops: CDR1 MNHEY, CDR2 SVGEGT. The TCR sequence derives from a human donor with ulcerative colitis or Crohn's disease, or a healthy co-twin of an affected twin (not recorded which). This rearrangement joins TRBV6-2 or TRBV6-3 to TRBJ1-1. The sequenced sample was blood. CDR3 sequence reads: CASRMTVPRNTEAFF.